The text below deals with one TCR beta chain. Its antigen is currently unknown. V lost 1 base and J lost 4, with 19 bases in between. The CDR3 sequence is 16 residues long. Germline loops: CDR1 DFQATT, CDR2 SNEGSKA (reference sequence). By 5'RACE with 10-nucleotide random UMIs, the cDNA was made. TCRdb re-called the 5' RACE reads with MiXCR, one entry per CDR3 protein. The sample yields around 71,000 distinct CDR3 sequences, 12% to 15% seen once. Time point indicated: longitudinal time-point 1 (baseline). The unsorted libraries were made from 2 million PBMCs kept at -80 C. The sample comes from a study of neurological immune-mediated disorders. General study findings and limits: The most TCR clonal expansion was seen in HTLV-1-associated myelopathy, and the least was seen in multiple sclerosis, which fell below healthy controls.

The material sequenced was PBMCs. The TCR originated in a female donor with HTLV-1-associated myelopathy (HAM/TSP). V usage is TRBV20-1 and J usage is TRBJ2-5; possibly TRBD2 for D (6 bases). CDR3 amino acids: CSARAPGLEAGETQYF. DNA for the CDR3: TGCAGTGCTAGAGCCCCGGGACTGGAAGCCGGAGAGACCCAGTACTTC.